The source of this T cell receptor beta chain is a study of tumor-infiltrating lymphocytes in primary liver carcinoma. Study-wide background: The patients had histopathologically diagnosed primary liver carcinoma, and their disease was treated by surgical resection. There were roughly 3.5 to 7.13 million productive TCRbeta reads per sample, a yield similar across tissue types. Findings and limits, study-wide: The study found tumor-adjacent and tumor-blood pairs overlapped less than tumor region pairs. Relative to blood, tumors carried a significantly larger fraction of the repertoire in their top 250 clones (p = 0.039).

cDNA specific to TCR beta was made from approximately 0.55 ug of total RNA, with a constant-region primer employed for priming. Modified slightly, ARM-PCR produced TCR beta libraries over three nested multiplex PCR rounds. Two initial PCR rounds of about 9 cycles each paired TRBV1-TRBV30 forward primers with a C-beta reverse primer. TCRdb analysed the multiplex PCR reads with MiXCR anew, one entry per CDR3 protein. Of approximately 320,000 distinct CDR3 sequences in the sample, more than 55% were seen once. RNA was extracted from whole blood without cell sorting, alongside germline DNA. On this clonotype: Its matching antigen is unknown.

The CDR3 sequence is 16 residues long. CDR1 and CDR2 from the germline V gene are MNHNY and SVGAGI (reference sequence). Trimming took 5 bases from V and 6 from J, leaving 17 bases between them. The sequence was collected from a woman in her thirties with primary liver carcinoma and hepatitis B virus infection. The specimen sequenced was peripheral blood. The rearrangement links TRBV6-6 to TRBJ1-6, with D unresolved. This chain's CDR3 is CASSDLRNGFNSPLHF. The CDR3, as DNA: TGTGCCAGCAGTGACCTACGGAACGGATTTAATTCACCCCTCCACTTT.